The clone carrying this T cell receptor (beta chain) was seen at least ten times. The antigen is undetermined. The germline V gene has CDR1 MNHEY and CDR2 SMNVEV (reference sequence). V gave up 2 bases and J gave up 2 bases; unmatched junction bases: 1. The CDR3 covers 16 residues. This sample was included in a study of molecular identifiers for immune sequencing clone quantification. Study-wide background: In the replicates, RNA derived from approximately 20,000 or 100,000 naive CD8 cells was divided into five parts, and four were sequenced. Study outcomes and limitations: Among effectors, clones above 20 RNA copies held over 99% of molecules; among naive cells, under 1%.

Naive CD8 T cells, phenotype CD8+CD4-CCR7+CD45RA+, were sorted. From the PCR reads, TCRdb called clonotypes with MiXCR, one entry per CDR3 protein. Among around 43,000 distinct CDR3 sequences, 15% to 20% were seen once, and the ten largest hold under 1.3%. Specimen: naive CD8+ T cells from blood, with Jurkat cell RNA spiked in. The subset was: FACS-sorted CD8+CD4-CCR7+CD45RA+ naive T cells. The TCR comes from a human donor in good health. Some libraries in this study had Jurkat cell RNA spiked in. V usage is TRBV27 and J usage is TRBJ1-5, with 12 positions matching TRBD1. This CDR3 is CASSLGTGGGNQPQHF. In nucleotides, the CDR3 is TGTGCCAGCAGTTTAGGGACAGGGGGCGGCAATCAGCCCCAGCATTTT.